This TCR beta chain derives from a study of blood T cells in healthy people across ages. Study results and caveats: Strong correlation was found linking TCR beta diversity to naive T cell percentage. The unsorted PBMCs prevented any conclusive comparison of naive versus antigen-experienced cells.

The sample holds a few counts of this clonotype. Its antigen is not identified. Trimming took 0 bases from V and 8 from J, leaving 5 bases between them. The length of the CDR3 is 12 residues. Germline values: CDR1 LGHNT, CDR2 FRNRAP. Isolated per sample were at least 6.5 million PBMCs. A J-beta primer mix and a sample-barcoded 5' primer were used in a second PCR of roughly 7 to 12 cycles. TCRdb re-derived calls from the 5' RACE reads in MiXCR, one entry per CDR3 protein. The sample has under 2,000,000 distinct CDR3 sequences; 40% to 55% are singletons. V is TRBV12-5 and J is TRBJ2-1; D not resolved. Sequencing input: blood. This clonotype originated in a woman aged 40 to 49 in good health. Here the CDR3 DNA reads TGTGCTAGTGGTTTGGTTGGGGATGAGCAGTTCTTC. This sequence encodes CASGLVGDEQFF.